Listed below are T cell receptor beta chains from one sample, sequenced in a study of human T cells and chemical hapten exposure. Using its own MiXCR run on the reads, TCRdb lists one record per CDR3 protein. The sample carries fewer than 150,000 distinct CDR3 sequences, approximately 9.3% recorded once. The sample comprised whole blood. All receptors come from a human donor in good health. Some clones in this sample may be carry-over from other donors' samples. Both conserved end residues are part of each CDR3. The order of the fields is CDR3 DNA, CDR3 protein, D gene, V gene, J gene, clone size. A D gene is named only where the DNA matches it firmly. Expanded clones get a size class; other rows say once, few or many, or leave the size out.

cdr3_nt: TGCAGCGTTAACAGGGGAGACACTGAAGCTTTCTTT
cdr3_aa: CSVNRGDTEAFF
d_call: TRBD1
v_call: TRBV20-1
j_call: TRBJ1-1
clone_size: medium-sized

cdr3_nt: TGTGCCAGTAGTTTCACAGTAACAGATACGCAGTATTTT
cdr3_aa: CASSFTVTDTQYF
d_call: NA
v_call: TRBV19
j_call: TRBJ2-3
clone_size: few

cdr3_nt: TGTGCCAGTAGTATAGACGGACAGGGGCATAGCAATCAGCCCCAGCATTTT
cdr3_aa: CASSIDGQGHSNQPQHF
d_call: TRBD1
v_call: TRBV19
j_call: TRBJ1-5
clone_size: NA

cdr3_nt: TGTGCCAGCAGACCATCACCCATCGGGAGTGGGTACAATGAGCAGTTCTTC
cdr3_aa: CASRPSPIGSGYNEQFF
d_call: NA
v_call: TRBV12-3/TRBV12-4
j_call: TRBJ2-1
clone_size: NA

cdr3_nt: TGTGCTAGTGGCCTTCTCGTGACAGGGGGTAGGATCACTGAAGCTTTCTTT
cdr3_aa: CASGLLVTGGRITEAFF
d_call: TRBD1
v_call: TRBV12-5
j_call: TRBJ1-1
clone_size: many

cdr3_nt: TGCGCCAGCAGCTCGGGGTCACCTGCCGGGGAGCTGTTTTTT
cdr3_aa: CASSSGSPAGELFF
d_call: NA
v_call: TRBV5-1
j_call: TRBJ2-2
clone_size: NA

cdr3_nt: TGTGCCAGCAGCACCGGGACCTCTAATACGCAGTATTTT
cdr3_aa: CASSTGTSNTQYF
d_call: NA
v_call: TRBV11-3
j_call: TRBJ2-3
clone_size: NA

cdr3_nt: TGTGCCAGCAGCCGGGGACGTCTGGGGAATCAGCCCCAGCATTTT
cdr3_aa: CASSRGRLGNQPQHF
d_call: NA
v_call: TRBV13
j_call: TRBJ1-5
clone_size: many

cdr3_nt: TGTGCCAGCAGTTCGACGGGGACTAGCGGGGGCGGTTACAATGAGCAGTTCTTC
cdr3_aa: CASSSTGTSGGGYNEQFF
d_call: TRBD2
v_call: TRBV6-2/TRBV6-3
j_call: TRBJ2-1
clone_size: many

cdr3_nt: TGTGCCAGCCATGCAAGCAGAAAACTGTTTTTT
cdr3_aa: CASHASRKLFF
d_call: NA
v_call: TRBV6-2/TRBV6-3
j_call: TRBJ1-4
clone_size: few

cdr3_nt: TGTGCCAGCAGTTTGGGTGCGGGGGACACCGGGGAGCTGTTTTTT
cdr3_aa: CASSLGAGDTGELFF
d_call: TRBD2
v_call: TRBV12-3/TRBV12-4
j_call: TRBJ2-2
clone_size: many

cdr3_nt: TGCGCCAGCAGTGATGAGGGTACCCACGAGCAGTACTTC
cdr3_aa: CASSDEGTHEQYF
d_call: NA
v_call: TRBV10-2
j_call: TRBJ2-7
clone_size: few

cdr3_nt: TGTGCCAGCAGTGGGAGAGTAGATACGCAGTATTTT
cdr3_aa: CASSGRVDTQYF
d_call: NA
v_call: TRBV2
j_call: TRBJ2-3
clone_size: few

cdr3_nt: TGTGCCAGCAGCCCTAGAAGGGGCGACAGGGGTACCGGGGAGCTGTTTTTT
cdr3_aa: CASSPRRGDRGTGELFF
d_call: TRBD1
v_call: TRBV7-2
j_call: TRBJ2-2
clone_size: NA

cdr3_nt: TGCAGTGCTAGAGATGGCAAGATTTTGAGCACAGATACGCAGTATTTT
cdr3_aa: CSARDGKILSTDTQYF
d_call: NA
v_call: TRBV20-1
j_call: TRBJ2-3
clone_size: few

cdr3_nt: TGTGCCAGCAGCCCGAATACAGGGGGCCTCGCAGATACGCAGTATTTT
cdr3_aa: CASSPNTGGLADTQYF
d_call: TRBD1
v_call: TRBV6-5
j_call: TRBJ2-3
clone_size: NA

cdr3_nt: TGTGCCAGCAGCCAAGATGAGGGTAGTTATGGCTACACCTTC
cdr3_aa: CASSQDEGSYGYTF
d_call: NA
v_call: TRBV4-2
j_call: TRBJ1-2
clone_size: few

cdr3_nt: TGCGCCAGCAGATCCGACACCTACGAGCAGTACTTC
cdr3_aa: CASRSDTYEQYF
d_call: NA
v_call: TRBV5-1
j_call: TRBJ2-7
clone_size: few

cdr3_nt: TGCAGTGCTAGAGAGGGGTCAAGGAACACTGAAGCTTTCTTT
cdr3_aa: CSAREGSRNTEAFF
d_call: NA
v_call: TRBV20-1
j_call: TRBJ1-1
clone_size: few

cdr3_nt: TGTGCCAGCAGTCCCGGGACAGCCTCATTTAACACTGAAGCTTTCTTT
cdr3_aa: CASSPGTASFNTEAFF
d_call: TRBD1
v_call: TRBV2
j_call: TRBJ1-1
clone_size: NA

cdr3_nt: TGTGCCAGCAGTTCCCCTCTCCATGAAAAACTGTTTTTT
cdr3_aa: CASSSPLHEKLFF
d_call: NA
v_call: TRBV27
j_call: TRBJ1-4
clone_size: few

cdr3_nt: TGTGCCAGCAGCTTAGAATCGCGACAAGAGACCCAGTACTTC
cdr3_aa: CASSLESRQETQYF
d_call: NA
v_call: TRBV11-2
j_call: TRBJ2-5
clone_size: few

cdr3_nt: TGTGCCAGCTCCTCCGGACGGGGGTGGAACACTGAAGCTTTCTTT
cdr3_aa: CASSSGRGWNTEAFF
d_call: NA
v_call: TRBV5-4
j_call: TRBJ1-1
clone_size: few

cdr3_nt: TGTGCCAGTGGAGAGTCAGAAGCTTTCTTT
cdr3_aa: CASGESEAFF
d_call: NA
v_call: TRBV6-5
j_call: TRBJ1-1
clone_size: many

cdr3_nt: TGTGCCAGCAGCTCTACCCTGAACTCTAATGAAAAACTGTTTTTT
cdr3_aa: CASSSTLNSNEKLFF
d_call: NA
v_call: TRBV5-5
j_call: TRBJ1-4
clone_size: NA

cdr3_nt: TGCAGCGTTGGTCCGAGCAGGGGGAACGAGCAGTACTTC
cdr3_aa: CSVGPSRGNEQYF
d_call: TRBD1
v_call: TRBV29-1
j_call: TRBJ2-7
clone_size: NA

cdr3_nt: TGTGCCATCAGTCCGGGACTACTCACAGATACGCAGTATTTT
cdr3_aa: CAISPGLLTDTQYF
d_call: TRBD2
v_call: TRBV10-3
j_call: TRBJ2-3
clone_size: few

cdr3_nt: TGCAGTGCCCTGATAGGAGGGGCCGACACTGAAGCTTTCTTT
cdr3_aa: CSALIGGADTEAFF
d_call: NA
v_call: TRBV20-1
j_call: TRBJ1-1
clone_size: few

cdr3_nt: TGCAGTGCTAGTTTTCCCAGGGGGCACGGCAATCAGCCCCAGCATTTT
cdr3_aa: CSASFPRGHGNQPQHF
d_call: TRBD1
v_call: TRBV20-1
j_call: TRBJ1-5
clone_size: many

cdr3_nt: TGTGCCAGCAGCCAAGAAATCCCGGGAGGCCCCTCCTACGAGCAGTACTTC
cdr3_aa: CASSQEIPGGPSYEQYF
d_call: TRBD2
v_call: TRBV3-1
j_call: TRBJ2-7
clone_size: many

cdr3_nt: TGCAGCGTTGAACGCTTTGGGGCAGGGGGCGAATTATCTTACGAGCAGTACTTC
cdr3_aa: CSVERFGAGGELSYEQYF
d_call: TRBD1
v_call: TRBV29-1
j_call: TRBJ2-7
clone_size: few

cdr3_nt: TGTGCCAGCAGCTTAGGGGCAAGGTCCAATCAGCCCCAGCATTTT
cdr3_aa: CASSLGARSNQPQHF
d_call: NA
v_call: TRBV7-2
j_call: TRBJ1-5
clone_size: NA

cdr3_nt: TGTGCCAGCTCACCCTCGGGGAACACTGAAGCTTTCTTT
cdr3_aa: CASSPSGNTEAFF
d_call: NA
v_call: TRBV18
j_call: TRBJ1-1
clone_size: many

cdr3_nt: TGCAGTGCTAGAGATTTAGACCTCAAGGAGCGGGGTAGCGGGGTCTACAATGAGCAGTTCTTC
cdr3_aa: CSARDLDLKERGSGVYNEQFF
d_call: TRBD2
v_call: TRBV20-1
j_call: TRBJ2-1
clone_size: many

cdr3_nt: TGCGCCAGCAGCCAAGATCGGGCCAGGACCCATGGCTACACCTTC
cdr3_aa: CASSQDRARTHGYTF
d_call: NA
v_call: TRBV4-3
j_call: TRBJ1-2
clone_size: few

cdr3_nt: TGTGCCATCAGGGGGGCAGGGGCAAGGATCTATGGCTACACCTTC
cdr3_aa: CAIRGAGARIYGYTF
d_call: NA
v_call: TRBV10-3
j_call: TRBJ1-2
clone_size: NA

cdr3_nt: TGTGCCATCAGTGATCAGGGGGCAGCGGGGGAGCAGTACTTC
cdr3_aa: CAISDQGAAGEQYF
d_call: NA
v_call: TRBV10-3
j_call: TRBJ2-7
clone_size: NA

cdr3_nt: TGCGCCAGCAGCCAAGATGAAGTCGGGAATGAGCAGTTCTTC
cdr3_aa: CASSQDEVGNEQFF
d_call: NA
v_call: TRBV4-1
j_call: TRBJ2-1
clone_size: NA

cdr3_nt: TGCAGTGCTAGAGTCCTCGCTAGGGGGTACAATGAGGAGACCCAGTACTTC
cdr3_aa: CSARVLARGYNEETQYF
d_call: NA
v_call: TRBV20-1
j_call: TRBJ2-5
clone_size: NA

cdr3_nt: TGTGCCAGCTCACCACAGACAGCCACCTACGAGCAGTACTTC
cdr3_aa: CASSPQTATYEQYF
d_call: NA
v_call: TRBV18
j_call: TRBJ2-7
clone_size: NA

cdr3_nt: TGTGCCAGCAGCTTAGTAACGGGGGGGACCACAGATACGCAGTATTTT
cdr3_aa: CASSLVTGGTTDTQYF
d_call: TRBD2
v_call: TRBV13
j_call: TRBJ2-3
clone_size: NA

cdr3_nt: TGCAGTGCCGGTCCGGGACAGGGGGCTTTTCAGCCCCAGCATTTT
cdr3_aa: CSAGPGQGAFQPQHF
d_call: TRBD1
v_call: TRBV20-1
j_call: TRBJ1-5
clone_size: many

cdr3_nt: TGTGCCAGCAGCCGGAGAAGGTCTCCTGGGGCCAACGTCCTGACTTTC
cdr3_aa: CASSRRRSPGANVLTF
d_call: NA
v_call: TRBV5-6
j_call: TRBJ2-6
clone_size: few

cdr3_nt: TGCGCCAGCAGCGTTGGACAGGGCGACCAGCCCCAGCATTTT
cdr3_aa: CASSVGQGDQPQHF
d_call: TRBD1
v_call: TRBV5-1
j_call: TRBJ1-5
clone_size: NA

cdr3_nt: TGTGCCAGCAGTGAATGGACGTCCAATCAGCCCCAGCATTTT
cdr3_aa: CASSEWTSNQPQHF
d_call: NA
v_call: TRBV6-1
j_call: TRBJ1-5
clone_size: NA

cdr3_nt: TGTGCCAGTAGTATAGTTCCAGGAAGGAACACTGAAGCTTTCTTT
cdr3_aa: CASSIVPGRNTEAFF
d_call: NA
v_call: TRBV19
j_call: TRBJ1-1
clone_size: few

cdr3_nt: TGTGCCAGCGCCCGGGGACGGAGTAGCTTCCAAGAGACCCAGTACTTC
cdr3_aa: CASARGRSSFQETQYF
d_call: NA
v_call: TRBV7-9
j_call: TRBJ2-5
clone_size: NA

cdr3_nt: TGCAGCGTTGAAAAGCAGTTGAACACCGGGGAGCTGTTTTTT
cdr3_aa: CSVEKQLNTGELFF
d_call: NA
v_call: TRBV29-1
j_call: TRBJ2-2
clone_size: NA

cdr3_nt: TGCGCCAGCAGCTCAGAACAGGGGGCAGGCACTGAAGCTTTCTTT
cdr3_aa: CASSSEQGAGTEAFF
d_call: TRBD1
v_call: TRBV5-1
j_call: TRBJ1-1
clone_size: NA

cdr3_nt: TGTGCCAGCAGCCCGTGGGGGTGGGAGCTGTTTTTT
cdr3_aa: CASSPWGWELFF
d_call: NA
v_call: TRBV7-2
j_call: TRBJ2-2
clone_size: NA

cdr3_nt: TGTGCCAGCAGCTTAAGGCTGACTAGCACAGATACGCAGTATTTT
cdr3_aa: CASSLRLTSTDTQYF
d_call: NA
v_call: TRBV7-3
j_call: TRBJ2-3
clone_size: NA

cdr3_nt: TGTGCCAGCAGCTCGCACCCTAGTTTCGGGGCCTACGAGCAGTACTTC
cdr3_aa: CASSSHPSFGAYEQYF
d_call: NA
v_call: TRBV5-6
j_call: TRBJ2-7
clone_size: few

cdr3_nt: TGTGCCAGCAGTACAGGACAGTTGTTTAGCAATCAGCCCCAGCATTTT
cdr3_aa: CASSTGQLFSNQPQHF
d_call: NA
v_call: TRBV7-8
j_call: TRBJ1-5
clone_size: few

cdr3_nt: TGTGCCAGCTCCCAGGGGTTAGGAGAAAAACTGTTTTTT
cdr3_aa: CASSQGLGEKLFF
d_call: NA
v_call: TRBV7-9
j_call: TRBJ1-4
clone_size: few

cdr3_nt: TGCGCCAGCAGCTATAATCTCGGCGGGAGGGAGCCCTACGAGCAGTACTTC
cdr3_aa: CASSYNLGGREPYEQYF
d_call: TRBD2
v_call: TRBV5-1
j_call: TRBJ2-7
clone_size: NA

cdr3_nt: TGTGCCAGCAGCTCCGACAATGAGCAGTTCTTC
cdr3_aa: CASSSDNEQFF
d_call: NA
v_call: TRBV11-2
j_call: TRBJ2-1
clone_size: few

cdr3_nt: TGCAGTGCTAGTAGCGGGAGCGGGTACAATGAGCAGTTCTTC
cdr3_aa: CSASSGSGYNEQFF
d_call: TRBD2
v_call: TRBV20-1
j_call: TRBJ2-1
clone_size: many

cdr3_nt: TGCGCCAGCAGTGAGTCGAAGGGGCGGGGAACAGGCACTGAAGCTTTCTTT
cdr3_aa: CASSESKGRGTGTEAFF
d_call: NA
v_call: TRBV10-1
j_call: TRBJ1-1
clone_size: many

cdr3_nt: TGTGCCATCAGTGAGCCGACAAACTACAATGAGCAGTTCTTC
cdr3_aa: CAISEPTNYNEQFF
d_call: NA
v_call: TRBV10-3
j_call: TRBJ2-1
clone_size: NA